This TCR beta chain was captured by sequencing in a study of shared T cell receptors in the human thymus. This CDR3 spans 17 amino acids. V trimming: 4 bases; J trimming: 3 bases; junction bases outside the gene matches: 12. Germline values: CDR1 SGHTA, CDR2 FQGNSA. Sequencing was performed with immunoSEQ multiplex PCR; in TCRdb, only in-frame clones are kept and a portion is missing. This table has hundreds of thousands of clones, approximately 89% appearing once. These sequences were also reported in another study, on human thymus T cells. That source notes: Thymic repertoires from unrelated individuals overlapped highly, related research reported.

The V call is TRBV7-2, the J call TRBJ2-1; 7 bases are a match to TRBD1. Sequencing used thymocytes. This clonotype originated in a boy younger than two with a congenital heart defect. CDR3 residues: CASSSQRGRGYYNEQFF. In DNA, the CDR3 is TGTGCCAGCAGCTCCCAACGGGGCAGGGGGTACTACAATGAGCAGTTCTTC.